These T cell receptor beta chains were read from a single sample in a study of blood T cell repertoires in COVID-19. The protocol was immunoSEQ multiplex PCR, while the TCRdb copy is restricted to in-frame clones and leaves out a portion. In the table there are fewer than 250,000 clones, about nine tenths of which are singletons. Sequencing was performed on peripheral blood. All receptors derive from an older woman with acute or convalescent COVID-19. The CDR3 runs from the conserved cysteine through the conserved F or W. The order of the fields is D gene, V gene, J gene, clone size, CDR3 DNA, CDR3 protein. D genes are given only for firm matches. Clone size is given for some rows only: seen once, a few or many times, or a class if the clone is expanded.

TRBD1	TRBV19	TRBJ2-3	-	TGTGCCAGTAAAGGACAGGGCACAGATACGCAGTATTTT	CASKGQGTDTQYF
TRBD2	TRBV4-1	TRBJ2-3	-	TGCGCCAGCAGCCAGCCCGGGGGGGGCACAGATACGCAGTATTTT	CASSQPGGGTDTQYF
-	TRBV5-8	TRBJ2-4	once	TGTGCCAGCAGCCCGGAGGGATTAGCCAAAAACATTCAGTACTTC	CASSPEGLAKNIQYF
-	TRBV19	TRBJ1-5	-	TGTGCCAGTATCTCCACCAACAGTGGCAAAAGAGATCAGCCCCAGCATTTT	CASISTNSGKRDQPQHF
-	TRBV19	TRBJ1-1	-	TGTGCCAGTAGTATATCTGGACAGCCGTGGACTGAAGCTTTCTTT	CASSISGQPWTEAFF
TRBD2	TRBV9	TRBJ2-3	-	TGTGCCAGCAGCGTAGACGGGGGGGCAGATACGCAGTATTTT	CASSVDGGADTQYF
TRBD1	TRBV18	TRBJ2-3	-	TGTGCCAGCCAGGGGGCTGGCACAGATACGCAGTATTTT	CASQGAGTDTQYF
-	TRBV7-2	TRBJ2-5	-	TGTGCCAGCAGCCCCGCGCGGGCCCAAGAGACCCAGTACTTC	CASSPARAQETQYF
-	TRBV28	TRBJ1-2	-	TGTGCCAGCAGTACGGGGGAGGATAGGGTTGGCTACACCTTC	CASSTGEDRVGYTF
-	TRBV19	TRBJ1-6	-	TGTGCCAGTAGTACCAGAAATTCACCCCTCCACTTT	CASSTRNSPLHF
-	TRBV5-1	TRBJ1-5	-	TGCGCCAGCAGCTTAGGAGGGTCTGGCAATCAGCCCCAGCATTTT	CASSLGGSGNQPQHF
TRBD1	TRBV30	TRBJ1-1	-	TGTGCCTGGAGTACACAGGGGGCGCGCACTGAAGCTTTCTTT	CAWSTQGARTEAFF
TRBD1	TRBV28	TRBJ2-1	-	TGTGCCAGCAGTCAGTTTGGTATGGCAGGGGGCCTCTACAATGAGCAGTTCTTC	CASSQFGMAGGLYNEQFF
-	TRBV19	TRBJ1-3	-	TGTGCCAGTAGTGTCAAACAGGGCTACGGAAACACCATATATTTT	CASSVKQGYGNTIYF
TRBD1	TRBV5-1	TRBJ2-7	few	TGCGCCAGCAGCTCCGGGACAGGGAACTACGAGCAGTACTTC	CASSSGTGNYEQYF
-	TRBV29-1	TRBJ2-3	-	TGCAGCGTTGCGGGAGAGGGGACAGATACGCAGTATTTT	CSVAGEGTDTQYF
-	TRBV28	TRBJ1-2	-	TGTGCCAGCAGTCCCCCGACAGTATATGGCTACACCTTC	CASSPPTVYGYTF
TRBD2	TRBV15	TRBJ2-5	-	TGTGCCACCAGCAGAGTCCCCCAAAGCTCGGGACTAGCGGGAGGGGAGACCCAGTACTTC	CATSRVPQSSGLAGGETQYF
TRBD2	TRBV28	TRBJ2-2	few	TGTGCCAGCAGTTTATATCGAATCGGGAGGGACACCGGGGAGCTGTTTTTT	CASSLYRIGRDTGELFF
TRBD1	TRBV6-1	TRBJ1-1	-	TGTGCCAGCAGTGAAAGGGACAGGGGCACTGAAGCTTTCTTT	CASSERDRGTEAFF
-	TRBV5-1	TRBJ1-5	-	TGCGCCAGCAGCTTGAGCGGAGGCAATCAGCCCCAGCATTTT	CASSLSGGNQPQHF
TRBD1	TRBV9	TRBJ1-2	-	TGTGCCAGCAGCGGACAGGGGGATCACTATGGCTACACCTTC	CASSGQGDHYGYTF
TRBD2	TRBV19	TRBJ2-5	-	TGTGCCAGTAGTATACCCTCTGCTAGCGGGGCGGAGACCCAGTACTTC	CASSIPSASGAETQYF
TRBD1	TRBV6-6	TRBJ1-2	-	TGTGCCAGCAGCACCACTCCCGGGACAGGGACCTATGGCTACACCTTC	CASSTTPGTGTYGYTF
-	TRBV30	TRBJ1-3	-	TGTGCCTGGAGTGAAAAGACTACAGGGTCTGGAAACACCATATATTTT	CAWSEKTTGSGNTIYF
-	TRBV5-1	TRBJ2-2	-	TGCGCCAGCAGCTTTTTACCAGGGGTCTCATCCGGGGAGCTGTTTTTT	CASSFLPGVSSGELFF
TRBD1	TRBV19	TRBJ1-1	-	TGTGCCAGTAGTCTTCACATGGGACAGCCGAACACTGAAGCTTTCTTT	CASSLHMGQPNTEAFF
TRBD2	TRBV18	TRBJ2-1	-	TGTGCCAGCTCACCCCCCGGACTAGCGGGAGGGATTCGGTACAATGAGCAGTTCTTC	CASSPPGLAGGIRYNEQFF
TRBD1	TRBV6-2/TRBV6-3	TRBJ1-6	-	TGTGCCAGCAGTCCGGGACAGTATAATTCACCCCTCCACTTT	CASSPGQYNSPLHF
-	TRBV6-5	TRBJ2-1	-	TGTGCCAGCAGTTACGGGAGGCAAAGATACAATGAGCAGTTCTTC	CASSYGRQRYNEQFF
-	TRBV5-6	TRBJ1-5	-	TGTGCCAGCAGCTTGGGTCCTCGAGGAGGGGTCAATCAGCCCCAGCATTTT	CASSLGPRGGVNQPQHF
TRBD1	TRBV3-1/TRBV3-2	TRBJ1-1	-	TGTGCCAGCAGCCCGATAAGGACAGGGGGCAGTGAAGCTTTCTTT	CASSPIRTGGSEAFF
-	TRBV19	TRBJ1-1	-	TGTGCCAGTAGTATTAGTCTAAACACTGAAGCTTTCTTT	CASSISLNTEAFF
-	TRBV5-1	TRBJ2-7	few	TGCGCCAGCAGCGCACCGGGACTCCCGTTCGAGCAGTACTTC	CASSAPGLPFEQYF
-	TRBV15	TRBJ2-5	-	TGTGCCACCAGCGGAGGACAGCTGTTTCAAGAGACCCAGTACTTC	CATSGGQLFQETQYF
TRBD2	TRBV15	TRBJ2-7	-	TGTGCCACTAGCGGACTAGCGGGCCACGAGCAGTACTTC	CATSGLAGHEQYF
TRBD1	TRBV7-2	TRBJ1-2	-	TGTGCCAGCAGCTTGACGGGACAGGGTGTCTATGGCTACACCTTC	CASSLTGQGVYGYTF
-	TRBV28	TRBJ2-1	-	TGTGCCAGCAGTTCGTCCAGGGTTTCAATATACAATGAGCAGTTCTTC	CASSSSRVSIYNEQFF
TRBD2	TRBV2	TRBJ2-2	few	TGTGCCAGCAGTAAGGAGGGACTAACGAACACCGGGGAGCTGTTTTTT	CASSKEGLTNTGELFF
-	TRBV7-8	TRBJ1-6	-	TGTGCCAGCAGCTTACTTGGGCAGGTTAATTCACCCCTCCACTTT	CASSLLGQVNSPLHF
TRBD2	TRBV29-1	TRBJ2-7	-	TGCAGCGTTGAAACACAGACTAGCTTTTTCTACGAGCAGTACTTC	CSVETQTSFFYEQYF
-	TRBV7-8	TRBJ1-5	-	TGTGCCAGCAGCGCCGGACAGCTACATCAGCCCCAGCATTTT	CASSAGQLHQPQHF
TRBD1	TRBV6-4	TRBJ1-6	-	TGTGCCAGCAGGGGACAGGGGGCTAATTCACCCCTCCACTTT	CASRGQGANSPLHF
-	TRBV19	TRBJ1-5	-	TGTGCCAGTAGCCGCGGACAGTTGAGCCTTAATCAGCCCCAGCATTTT	CASSRGQLSLNQPQHF